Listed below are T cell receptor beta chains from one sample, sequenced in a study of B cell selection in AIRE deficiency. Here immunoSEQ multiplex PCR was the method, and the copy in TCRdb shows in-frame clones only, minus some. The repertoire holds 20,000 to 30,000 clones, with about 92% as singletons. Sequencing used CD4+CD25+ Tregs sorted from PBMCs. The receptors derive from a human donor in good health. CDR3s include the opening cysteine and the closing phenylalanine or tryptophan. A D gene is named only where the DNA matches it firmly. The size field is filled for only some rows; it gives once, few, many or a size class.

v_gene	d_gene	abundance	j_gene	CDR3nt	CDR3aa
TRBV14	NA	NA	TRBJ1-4	TGTGCCAGCAGCCAAGAGAGGGTAGGATTACTGTTTTTT	CASSQERVGLLFF
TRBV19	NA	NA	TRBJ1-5	TGTGCCAGTAGTTTCGCAGGGACGGGTCAGCCCCAGCATTTT	CASSFAGTGQPQHF
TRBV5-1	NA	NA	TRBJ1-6	TGCGCCAGCAGCAACTACCTCAGGAATTCACCCCTCCACTTT	CASSNYLRNSPLHF
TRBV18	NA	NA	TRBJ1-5	TGTGCCAGCTCTCCGACCCTAGGTCAGCCCCAGCATTTT	CASSPTLGQPQHF
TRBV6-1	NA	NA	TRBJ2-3	TGTGCCAGCAGTGATGGTTGGGACTCTCCACAGTATTTT	CASSDGWDSPQYF
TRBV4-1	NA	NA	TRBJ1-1	TGCGCCAGCAGCCTTGAAGCTTTCTTT	CASSLEAFF
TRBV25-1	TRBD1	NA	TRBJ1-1	TGTGCCAGCAGTGATCCGGGACAGATAAACACTGAAGCTTTCTTT	CASSDPGQINTEAFF
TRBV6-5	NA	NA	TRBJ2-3	TGTGCCAGCAGTCCACTGGCGGGGACAGATACGCAGTATTTT	CASSPLAGTDTQYF
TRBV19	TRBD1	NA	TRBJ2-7	TGTGCCAGTAGCCCCGGCGGGACAGGGGTCCCCTACGAGCAGTACTTC	CASSPGGTGVPYEQYF
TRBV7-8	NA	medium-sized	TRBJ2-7	TGTGCCAGCAGCGCGGGACTGTCTCGGGAGCAGTACTTC	CASSAGLSREQYF
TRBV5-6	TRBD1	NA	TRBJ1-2	TGTGCCAGCAGCTTTGGGGCGACAGGGGGCTATGGCTACACCTTC	CASSFGATGGYGYTF
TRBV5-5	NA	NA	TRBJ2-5	TGTGCCAGCAGCTTACTTCTAGGCAGGGACCAAGAGACCCAGTACTTC	CASSLLLGRDQETQYF
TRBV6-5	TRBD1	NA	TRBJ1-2	TGTGCCAGCAGGGGGGACAGGGCTAACTATGGCTACACCTTC	CASRGDRANYGYTF
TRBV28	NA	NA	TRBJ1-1	TGTGCCAGCAGTGGACCCCGCATCAGTGAAGCTTTCTTT	CASSGPRISEAFF
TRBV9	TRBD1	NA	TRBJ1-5	TGTGCCAGCAGCGTAACAGGGGTTAGCAATCAGCCCCAGCATTTT	CASSVTGVSNQPQHF
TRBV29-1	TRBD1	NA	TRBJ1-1	TGCAGCGCCCGGACAGGGTTCACTGAAGCTTTCTTT	CSARTGFTEAFF
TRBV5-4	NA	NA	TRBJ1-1	TGTGCCAGCAGCCCCCCCGCGGGATTATCGGCTGAAGCTTTCTTT	CASSPPAGLSAEAFF
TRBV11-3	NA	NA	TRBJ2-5	TGTGCCAGCAGCTTAGGAGATGTGGGGGGGCCTCAAGAGACCCAGTACTTC	CASSLGDVGGPQETQYF
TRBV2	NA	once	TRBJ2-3	TGTGCCAGCAGATCCTACCGAGGGAGCACAGATACGCAGTATTTT	CASRSYRGSTDTQYF
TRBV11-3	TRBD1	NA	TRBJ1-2	TGTGCCAGCAGCCATACAGGGGGCTATGGCTACACCTTC	CASSHTGGYGYTF
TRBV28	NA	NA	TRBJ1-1	TGTGCCAGCAGTTTACAGGTGGAGAACACTGAAGCTTTCTTT	CASSLQVENTEAFF
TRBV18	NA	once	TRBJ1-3	TGTGCCAGCTCACCATTGCCAGGGGGAAACACCATATATTTT	CASSPLPGGNTIYF
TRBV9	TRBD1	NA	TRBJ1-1	TGTGCCAGCAGCGTCACCTCAGGGGGCGACACTGAAGCTTTCTTT	CASSVTSGGDTEAFF
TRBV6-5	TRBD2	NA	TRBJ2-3	TGTGCCAGCAGTACGGGGGGAGATACGCAGTATTTT	CASSTGGDTQYF
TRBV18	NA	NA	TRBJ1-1	TGTGCCAGCTCACCCACTGAATCCAGGGTTAACACTGAAGCTTTCTTT	CASSPTESRVNTEAFF
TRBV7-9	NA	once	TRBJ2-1	TGTGCCAGCAGCTTATCTGTAACTACCATCGAGCAGTTCTTC	CASSLSVTTIEQFF
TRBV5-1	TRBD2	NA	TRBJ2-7	TGCGCCAGCAGCACCTGGACTAGCGGGGGCAACGAGCAGTACTTC	CASSTWTSGGNEQYF
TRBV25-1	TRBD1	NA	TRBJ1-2	TGTGCCAGCAGTGAATTGGGGACAGGGGGTTACGGCTACACCTTC	CASSELGTGGYGYTF
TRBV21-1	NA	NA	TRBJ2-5	TGTGCCAGCAGCAAATCGGCAGCGGGGGGGAAGGGAGAGACCCAGTACTTC	CASSKSAAGGKGETQYF
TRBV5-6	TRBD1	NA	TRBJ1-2	TGTGCCAGCAGCTTGCCCGGGACAGGGGCGTCCTATGGCTACACCTTC	CASSLPGTGASYGYTF
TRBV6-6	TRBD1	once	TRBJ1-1	TGTGCCAGCAGTCTGAGACAGGGAAACACTGAAGCTTTCTTT	CASSLRQGNTEAFF
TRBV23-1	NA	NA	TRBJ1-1	TGCGCCAGCAGTCAATCGGAACAGCCCCCTTTTATGAACACTGAAGCTTTCTTT	CASSQSEQPPFMNTEAFF
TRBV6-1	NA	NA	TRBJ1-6	TGTGCCAGCAGACAGGGACTTACTTCACCCCTCCACTTT	CASRQGLTSPLHF
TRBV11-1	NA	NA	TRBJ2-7	TGTGCCAGCAGCTTAGCGTGGGGGACGTTACAGTACTTC	CASSLAWGTLQYF
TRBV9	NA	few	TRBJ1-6	TGTGCCAGCAGCGTAGGGTCCGGCACCCTCCACTTT	CASSVGSGTLHF
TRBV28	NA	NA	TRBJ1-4	TGTGCCAGCAGTTTCACAGGGTTGAACGAAAAACTGTTTTTT	CASSFTGLNEKLFF
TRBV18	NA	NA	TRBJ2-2	TGTGCCAGCTCACGATTGGACTTCACCGGGGAGCTGTTTTTT	CASSRLDFTGELFF
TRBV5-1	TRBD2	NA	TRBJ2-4	TGCGCCAGCAGCTTGCTTGTGACTAGCGGGGTCCATGGGGCCAAAAACATTCAGTACTTC	CASSLLVTSGVHGAKNIQYF
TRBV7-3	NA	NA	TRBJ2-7	TGTGCCAGCAGTCCGACAGTGGACTCCTACGAGCAGTACTTC	CASSPTVDSYEQYF
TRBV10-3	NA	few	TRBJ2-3	TGTGCCATCAGCGATAACGGGGGTTGGGCAGATACGCAGTATTTT	CAISDNGGWADTQYF
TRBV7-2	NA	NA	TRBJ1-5	TGTGCCAGCAGCCTACAGGGAGGGAGCAATCAGCCCCAGCATTTT	CASSLQGGSNQPQHF
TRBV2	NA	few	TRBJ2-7	TGTGCCAGCAGTGACTACGAGCAGTACTTC	CASSDYEQYF
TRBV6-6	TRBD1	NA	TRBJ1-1	TGTGCCAGCAGCCCCGGGACAGGGGACACTGAAGCTTTCTTT	CASSPGTGDTEAFF
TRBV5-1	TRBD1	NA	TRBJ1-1	TGCGCCAGCAGCTCGACAGGGACCCCGAACACTGAAGCTTTCTTT	CASSSTGTPNTEAFF
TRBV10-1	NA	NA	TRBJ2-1	TGCGCCAGCAGTGAGGTTTTACCGGTTAGCTCCTACAATGAGCAGTTCTTC	CASSEVLPVSSYNEQFF
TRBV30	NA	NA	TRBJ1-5	TGTGCCTGCGAACAGGGAAGCAATCAGCCCCAGCATTTT	CACEQGSNQPQHF
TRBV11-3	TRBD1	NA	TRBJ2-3	TGTGCCAGCAGCTTAGACGGGGACAGGGGCTTGTTAGATACGCAGTATTTT	CASSLDGDRGLLDTQYF
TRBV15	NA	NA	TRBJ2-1	TGTGCCACCAGACAACCGCCGGCCCTCTCCTCCTACAATGAGCAGTTCTTC	CATRQPPALSSYNEQFF
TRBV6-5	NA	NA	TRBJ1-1	TGTGCCAGCAGTTACCACGGACAGCAGAACACTGAAGCTTTCTTT	CASSYHGQQNTEAFF
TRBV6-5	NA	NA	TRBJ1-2	TGTGCCAGCAGTTCAACGACCCTCCCCTATGGCTACACCTTC	CASSSTTLPYGYTF
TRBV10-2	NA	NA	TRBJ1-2	TGCGCCAGCAGGGGTACAGGGAATTTCGATCATGGCTACACCTTC	CASRGTGNFDHGYTF